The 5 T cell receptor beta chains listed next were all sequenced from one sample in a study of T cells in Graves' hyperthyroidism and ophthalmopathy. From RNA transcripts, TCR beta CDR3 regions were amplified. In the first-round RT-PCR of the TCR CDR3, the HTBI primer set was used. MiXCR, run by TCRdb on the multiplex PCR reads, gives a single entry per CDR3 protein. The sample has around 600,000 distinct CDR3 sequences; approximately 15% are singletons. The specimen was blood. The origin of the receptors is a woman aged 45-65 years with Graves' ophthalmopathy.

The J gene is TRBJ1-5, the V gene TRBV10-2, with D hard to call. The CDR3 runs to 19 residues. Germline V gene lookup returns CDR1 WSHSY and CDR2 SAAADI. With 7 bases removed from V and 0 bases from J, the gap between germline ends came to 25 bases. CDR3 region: CASMMADPNLGYSNQPQHF. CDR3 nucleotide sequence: TGCGCCAGCATGATGGCTGACCCTAATCTGGGCTATAGCAATCAGCCCCAGCATTTT.

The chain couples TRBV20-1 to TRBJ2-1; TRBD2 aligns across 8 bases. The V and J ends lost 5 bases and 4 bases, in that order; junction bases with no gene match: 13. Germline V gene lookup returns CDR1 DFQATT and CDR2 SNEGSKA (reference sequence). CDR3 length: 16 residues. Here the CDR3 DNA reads TGCAGTGCTCCTTCCTCCGGGGGGGCGTATTACAATGAGCAGTTCTTC. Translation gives CSAPSSGGAYYNEQFF.

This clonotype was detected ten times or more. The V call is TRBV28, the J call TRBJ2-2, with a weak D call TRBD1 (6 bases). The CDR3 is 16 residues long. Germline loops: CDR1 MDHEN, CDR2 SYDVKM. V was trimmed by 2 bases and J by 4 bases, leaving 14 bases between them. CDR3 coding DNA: TGTGCCAGCAGTTTAGGGGGCGCAGGTAGCACCGGGGAGCTGTTTTTT. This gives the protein CASSLGGAGSTGELFF.

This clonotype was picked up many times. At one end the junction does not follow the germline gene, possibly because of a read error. CDR3 region: CASSPRASFDEQFF. CDR3 bases: TGTGCTAGCAGCCCGAGGGCTAGTTTCGATGAGCAGTTCTTC. The chain combines TRBV7-7 with TRBJ2-1; possible D gene TRBD2, 5 bases. The CDR3 has 14 amino acids. CDR1 SSHAT and CDR2 FNYEAQ come from the germline V gene (reference sequence).

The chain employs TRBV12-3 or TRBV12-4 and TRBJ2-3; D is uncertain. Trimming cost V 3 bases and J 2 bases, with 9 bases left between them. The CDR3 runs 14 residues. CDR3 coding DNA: TGTGCCAGCAGTTTTGTACAAATCACAGATACGCAGTATTTT. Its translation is CASSFVQITDTQYF.